The 7 T cell receptor beta chains below were found in one sample sequenced in a study of control samples from healthy donors and cancer patients. Only in-frame clones appear in the TCRdb table, and some are missing; sequencing was by immunoSEQ multiplex PCR. Of around 130,000 clones detected, about 89% appear once; the ten largest clones hold almost 40%. Specimen: blood. The receptors here all came from a man aged 50-60 years in good health.

The chain links TRBV9 to TRBJ1-2; a possible D gene is TRBD1 (5 bases). This CDR3 region has 13 residues. Germline V CDR1 and CDR2: SGDLS, YYNGEE. V lost 1 base and J 7 bases, leaving 11 bases between the germline ends. The CDR3 here is CASSVTGTGGYTF. CDR3 DNA: TGTGCCAGCAGCGTAACGGGGACCGGTGGCTACACCTTC.

The chain is built from TRBV7-2 and TRBJ1-6, with 10 bases lining up with TRBD1. This CDR3 is 16 amino acids long. CDR1 is SGHTA, CDR2 FQGNSA, per germline. V lost 5 bases and J lost 5; bases outside the gene matches: 6. This CDR3 reads CASSPRDRGDNSPLHF. DNA of the CDR3: TGTGCCAGCAGCCCACGGGACAGGGGAGATAATTCACCCCTCCACTTT.

In this sample, this clone turned up a few times. V and J are TRBV5-1 and TRBJ2-5; 7 bases map to TRBD1. The junction had 6 bases not matched to a gene; V was cut back by 6 bases and J by 4 bases. Germline V gene sequence: CDR1 SGHRS, CDR2 YFSETQ. This CDR3 contains 13 residues. The CDR3 nucleotides are TGCGCCAGCACCCTACAGGGGCTAGAGACCCAGTACTTC. Encoded protein: CASTLQGLETQYF. Variable domain in full (rest from reference TRBV5-1 and TRBJ2-5): KAGVTQTPRYLIKTRGQQVTLSCSPISGHRSVSWYQQTPGQGLQFLFEYFSETQRNKGNFPGRFSGRQFSNSRSEMNVSTLELGDSALYLCASTLQGLETQYFGPGTRLLVL.

About this clone itself: Other DNA sequences within the sample encode an identical CDR3. The DNA of the CDR3 is TGTGCCAGCAGTTTATGGAGCACTGAAGCTTTCTTT. As protein: CASSLWSTEAFF. V usage is TRBV12-3 or TRBV12-4 and J usage is TRBJ1-1; D is unclear. The CDR3 runs to 12 residues. V was cut by 2 bases and J by 4 bases, with 5 bases left in between.

CDR3 coding DNA: TGTGCCAGCAGCTTGTTCCTTCTGGGGGGACCTAACTATGGCTACACCTTC. Encoded protein: CASSLFLLGGPNYGYTF. The chain recombines TRBV5-5 with TRBJ1-2; possible D gene TRBD1, 5 bases. Germline CDR1 is SGHKS and CDR2 is YYEKEE (reference sequence). The CDR3 contains 17 residues. Trimming removed 1 base from V and 0 bases from J, with 16 bases in between.

The genes are TRBV6-6 and TRBJ1-1; possible D gene TRBD1, 5 bases. V was clipped by 4 bases and J by 5 bases, with 14 bases between them. The germline CDR1 and CDR2 sequences are MNHNY and SVGAGI (reference sequence). CDR3 length: 14 amino acids. This CDR3 is CASSSGEAVTEAFF. The CDR3, as DNA: TGTGCCAGCAGTTCGGGGGAGGCAGTGACTGAAGCTTTCTTT.

The chain links TRBV4-3 to TRBJ1-1; possibly TRBD1 for D (6 bases). Germline V CDR1 and CDR2: LGHNA, YSLEER. The CDR3 totals 15 residues. Trimming took off 1 base at V and 4 bases at J, with 13 bases between the two ends. Here the CDR3 reads CASSQGPGASTEAFF. The CDR3 nucleotides read TGCGCCAGCAGCCAAGGACCGGGGGCGAGCACTGAAGCTTTCTTT.